This entry features one T cell receptor (beta chain) sequence. This clone was detected once. There is no known antigen for this receptor. Base qualities are not at hand, and no much larger clone is one base apart. This specimen belongs to a study of blood T cell repertoires in COVID-19 (dated by TCRdb to 2020 to 2022). About the investigation overall: Samples covering the acute and convalescent phases of COVID-19 were provided by collaborators in the United States, Italy and Spain. The prospective study material was composed of cDNA or gDNA derived from T cells, B-cell-depleted T cells, or PBMCs. Deeply sampled blood TCRbeta repertoires from subjects exposed to, actively infected with, or recovered from COVID-19 were included in the dataset. A freely available public database, intended as a resource for researchers studying the immune response to SARS-CoV-2, is where the repertoires were released. The samples were drawn from the first 160 participants of the ongoing ImmuneRACE study and from 1,254 subjects provided by 6 global collaborators. Sample metadata almost always included a de-identified subject ID, COVID-19 status, age in years and sex. Where available, HLA class I and class II types were obtained from metadata supplied by the sample provider rather than from assay-based typing.

TCRbeta CDR3 regions were amplified from genomic DNA by means of the immunoSEQ Assay, a bias-controlled multiplex PCR. The original pipeline was this. The number of nucleated cells in each sample was estimated from the amplification of reference gene primers within the assay. Sequence reads were collapsed and filtered to measure the absolute abundance of every unique TCRbeta CDR3 rearrangement. For each sample, productive Simpson clonality was calculated as the square root of Simpson's diversity index across productive rearrangements. The clones in this table, taken by TCRdb from immuneACCESS, are in-frame only. Not every clone is retained; where verified, under half of the shortfall comes from an unresolved V gene, and the cause of the rest is unknown. V, J and clone size derive from that table, while D and trimming were established from the DNA sequence. The sample contains 45,000 to 65,000 clones, 80% to 90% of them found a single time. The ten largest account for about 8.3% of the sample.

Whole blood was collected in K2EDTA tubes by collaborating institutions according to the institutions' own protocols. For TCRbeta analysis, collaborators shipped samples as frozen whole blood, isolated PBMCs, or DNA extracted from either of those sample types. On the study overall, not on this receptor specifically: Clinical and demographic metadata were provided uncurated, with the amount varying by source and participant.

The CDR1 and CDR2 encoded by the germline V gene are SQVTM and ANQGSEA. Measured from the cysteine to the phenylalanine, the CDR3 is 15 residues long. Left in the record is the CDR3 DNA by itself, 45 bases read in frame from the first base. V is clipped by 6 bases and J by 2 bases, and the sequence between their germline boundaries is 19 bases long. Recombination connected TRBV29-1 to TRBJ1-2; TRBD1 is a possible D gene, resting on 6 matching bases. The sample was peripheral blood. The TCR originated in a man aged 50-59 years with active COVID-19. The DNA is TGCAGCGTCGCCCTGGGGGGGCTAGGGAACTATGGCTACACCTTC. This is translated as CSVALGGLGNYGYTF.